This T cell receptor (beta chain) appears in the sequencing data of a study of cytomegalovirus exposure and HLA in healthy donors. Regarding this clone: Its matching antigen is unknown. Other DNA sequences from this sample encode an identical CDR3 as well.

The V and J ends lost 3 bases and 10 bases, in that order; junction bases with no gene match: 12. This CDR3 spans 16 amino acids. CDR1 is KGHSH, CDR2 LQKENI, per germline. Study-wide results and limits: Near-uniform donor sequencing depth was presumed by presence/absence analyses.

Use of 60 Vbeta and 13 Jbeta primers characterized the PCR. Using immunoSEQ multiplex PCR, the repertoire was profiled, and TCRdb retains in-frame clones only, with some absent. The sample has roughly 84,000 clones. This chain connects TRBV18 to TRBJ1-6; 7 positions match TRBD1. The sequenced sample consisted of PBMCs. The sequence was obtained from a man aged 45-65 years in good health and CMV-seronegative. CDR3 nucleotide sequence: TGTGCCAGCTCACCTCCCGGGACAGCTCATGGCTCACCCCTCCACTTT. This translates into CASSPPGTAHGSPLHF.